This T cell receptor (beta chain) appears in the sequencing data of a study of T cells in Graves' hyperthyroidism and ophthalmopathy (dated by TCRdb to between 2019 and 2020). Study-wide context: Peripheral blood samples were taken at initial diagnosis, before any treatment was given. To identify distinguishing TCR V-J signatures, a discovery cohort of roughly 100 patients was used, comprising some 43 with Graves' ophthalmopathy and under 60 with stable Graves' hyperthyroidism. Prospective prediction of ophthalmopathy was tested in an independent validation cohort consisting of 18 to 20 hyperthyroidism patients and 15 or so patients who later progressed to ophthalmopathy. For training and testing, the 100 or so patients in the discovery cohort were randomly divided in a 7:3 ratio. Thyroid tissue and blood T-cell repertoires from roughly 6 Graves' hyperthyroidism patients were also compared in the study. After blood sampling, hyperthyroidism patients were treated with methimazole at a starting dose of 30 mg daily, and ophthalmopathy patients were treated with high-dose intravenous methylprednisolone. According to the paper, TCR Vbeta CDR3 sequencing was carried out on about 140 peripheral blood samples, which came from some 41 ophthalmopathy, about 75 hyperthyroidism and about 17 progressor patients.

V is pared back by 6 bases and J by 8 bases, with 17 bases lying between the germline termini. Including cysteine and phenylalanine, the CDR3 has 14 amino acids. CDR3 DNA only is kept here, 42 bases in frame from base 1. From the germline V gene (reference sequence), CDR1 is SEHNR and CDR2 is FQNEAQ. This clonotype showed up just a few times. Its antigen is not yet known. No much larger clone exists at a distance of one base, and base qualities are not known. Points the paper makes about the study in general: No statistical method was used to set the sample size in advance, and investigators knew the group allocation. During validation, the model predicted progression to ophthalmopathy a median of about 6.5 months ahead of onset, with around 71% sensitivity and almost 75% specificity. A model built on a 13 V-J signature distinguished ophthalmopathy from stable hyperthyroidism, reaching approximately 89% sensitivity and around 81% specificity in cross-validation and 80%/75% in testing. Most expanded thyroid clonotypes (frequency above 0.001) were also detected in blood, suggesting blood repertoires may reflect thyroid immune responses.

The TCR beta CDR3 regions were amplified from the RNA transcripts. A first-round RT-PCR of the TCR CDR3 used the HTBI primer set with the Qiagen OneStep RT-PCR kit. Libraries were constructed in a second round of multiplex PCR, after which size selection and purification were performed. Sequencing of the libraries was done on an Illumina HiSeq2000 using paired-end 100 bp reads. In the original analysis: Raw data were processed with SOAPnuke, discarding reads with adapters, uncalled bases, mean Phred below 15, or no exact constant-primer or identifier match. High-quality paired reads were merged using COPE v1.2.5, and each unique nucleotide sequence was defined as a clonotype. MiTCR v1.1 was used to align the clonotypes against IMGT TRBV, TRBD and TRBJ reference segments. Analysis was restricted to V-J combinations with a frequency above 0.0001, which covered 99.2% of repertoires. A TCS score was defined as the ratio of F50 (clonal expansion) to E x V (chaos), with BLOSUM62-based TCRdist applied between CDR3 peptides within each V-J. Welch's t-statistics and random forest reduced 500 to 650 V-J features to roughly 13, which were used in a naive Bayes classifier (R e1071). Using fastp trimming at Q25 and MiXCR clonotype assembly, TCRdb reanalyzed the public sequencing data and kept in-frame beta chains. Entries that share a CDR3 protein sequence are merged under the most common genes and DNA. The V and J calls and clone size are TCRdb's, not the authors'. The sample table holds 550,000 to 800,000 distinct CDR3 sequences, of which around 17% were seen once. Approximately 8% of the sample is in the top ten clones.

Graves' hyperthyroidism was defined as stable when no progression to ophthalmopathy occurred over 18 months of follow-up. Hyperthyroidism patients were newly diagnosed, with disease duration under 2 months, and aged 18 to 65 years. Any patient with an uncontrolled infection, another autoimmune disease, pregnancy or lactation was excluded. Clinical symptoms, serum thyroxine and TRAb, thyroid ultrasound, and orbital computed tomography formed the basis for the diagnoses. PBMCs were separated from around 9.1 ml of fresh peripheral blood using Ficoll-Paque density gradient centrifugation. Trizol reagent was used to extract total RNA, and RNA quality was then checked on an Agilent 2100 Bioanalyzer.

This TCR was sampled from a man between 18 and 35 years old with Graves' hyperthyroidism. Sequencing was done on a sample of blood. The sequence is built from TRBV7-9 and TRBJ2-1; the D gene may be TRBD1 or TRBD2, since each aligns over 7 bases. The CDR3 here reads CASSLRGLADEQFF. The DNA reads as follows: TGTGCCAGCAGTTTAAGGGGGCTAGCGGATGAGCAGTTCTTC.